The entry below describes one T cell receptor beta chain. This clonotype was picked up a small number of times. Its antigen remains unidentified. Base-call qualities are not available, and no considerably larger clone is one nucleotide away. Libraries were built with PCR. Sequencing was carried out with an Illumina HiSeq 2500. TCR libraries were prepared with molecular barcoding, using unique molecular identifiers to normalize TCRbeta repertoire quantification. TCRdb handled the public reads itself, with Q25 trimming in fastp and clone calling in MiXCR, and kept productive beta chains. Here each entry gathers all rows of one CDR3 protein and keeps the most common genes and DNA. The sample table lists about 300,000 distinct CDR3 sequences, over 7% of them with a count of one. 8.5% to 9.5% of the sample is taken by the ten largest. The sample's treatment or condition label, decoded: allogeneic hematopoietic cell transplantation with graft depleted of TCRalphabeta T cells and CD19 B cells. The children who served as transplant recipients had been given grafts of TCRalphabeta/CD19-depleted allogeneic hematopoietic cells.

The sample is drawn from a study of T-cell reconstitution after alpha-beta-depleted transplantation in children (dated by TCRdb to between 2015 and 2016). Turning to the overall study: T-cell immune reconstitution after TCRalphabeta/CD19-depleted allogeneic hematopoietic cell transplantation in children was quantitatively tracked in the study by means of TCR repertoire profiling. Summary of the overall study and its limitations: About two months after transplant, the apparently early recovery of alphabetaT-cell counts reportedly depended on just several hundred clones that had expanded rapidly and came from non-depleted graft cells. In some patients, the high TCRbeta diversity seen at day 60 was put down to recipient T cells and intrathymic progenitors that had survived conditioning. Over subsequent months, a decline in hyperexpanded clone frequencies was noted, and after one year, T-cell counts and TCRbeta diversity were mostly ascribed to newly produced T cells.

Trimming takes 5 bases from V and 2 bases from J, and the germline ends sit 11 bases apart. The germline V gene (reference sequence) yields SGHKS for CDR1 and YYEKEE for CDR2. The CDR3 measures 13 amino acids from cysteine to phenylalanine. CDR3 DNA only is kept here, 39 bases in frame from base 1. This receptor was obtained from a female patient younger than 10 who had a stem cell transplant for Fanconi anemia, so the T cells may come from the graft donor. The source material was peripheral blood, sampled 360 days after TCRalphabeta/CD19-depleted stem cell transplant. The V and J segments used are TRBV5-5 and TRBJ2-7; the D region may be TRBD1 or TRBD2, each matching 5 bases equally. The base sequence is TGTGCCAGCAGGGGGACGGATACCTACGAGCAGTACTTC. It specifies CASRGTDTYEQYF.